One sample yielded the 23 T cell receptor beta chains listed below, sequenced in a study of blood T cell repertoires in COVID-19. Libraries were prepared by immunoSEQ multiplex PCR; TCRdb keeps only in-frame clonotypes and omits some of them. The sample consists of about 200,000 clones, roughly 82% of them appearing once. Sequencing used PBMCs or T cells enriched from blood (not recorded which). These receptors came from a man between 35 and 55 years old with acute COVID-19.

The chain couples TRBV28 to TRBJ1-5; D not resolved. CDR1 is MDHEN and CDR2 is SYDVKM in the germline V gene. Trimming left V 3 bases short and J 2 bases short, with 8 bases between. The CDR3 has 14 amino acids. The CDR3 DNA follows: TGTGCCAGCAGTTTCGTTTTTGGCAATCAGCCCCAGCATTTT. Translation gives CASSFVFGNQPQHF.

This rearrangement joins TRBV4-2 to TRBJ2-7; 12 nucleotides align to TRBD2. CDR1 and CDR2 from the germline V gene are LGHNA and YNFKEQ. The CDR3 contains 17 residues. V lost 1 base to trimming and J lost 1 base; unmatched junction nucleotides: 5. The CDR3 loop reads CASSQGTGLAGSYEQYF. The CDR3 DNA follows: TGTGCCAGCAGCCAAGGTACGGGACTAGCGGGTTCCTACGAGCAGTACTTC.

This chain uses TRBV12-3 or TRBV12-4 with TRBJ2-7; D is possibly TRBD1 (6 bases). The V end lost 3 bases, the J end lost 7 bases, and 13 bases lay between the germline ends. The CDR3 runs 13 residues. CDR3 in amino acids: CASSFRQGQEQYF. In DNA, the CDR3 is TGTGCCAGCAGTTTTCGGCAGGGGCAGGAGCAGTACTTC.

The rearrangement uses TRBV29-1 and TRBJ2-2; 14 nucleotides align to TRBD2. Germline lookup yields CDR1 SQVTM and CDR2 ANQGSEA. This CDR3 is 16 amino acids long. J was trimmed by 5 bases and V by 4 bases; bases with no gene match: 6. DNA for the CDR3: TGCAGCGTTGCCGGGACTAGCGGGAGTATAACCGGGGAGCTGTTTTTT. Its protein is CSVAGTSGSITGELFF.

This clone was picked up one time. The V call is TRBV25-1, the J call TRBJ2-1; tentative D call: TRBD1 (6 bases). Germline-derived CDR1 and CDR2 are MGHDK and SYGVNS. The CDR3 has 15 residues. V was shortened by 4 bases and J by 3 bases, with 13 bases between the two germline ends. The CDR3 here is CASSADSSFYNEQFF. CDR3 in DNA: TGTGCCAGCAGTGCGGACAGTAGCTTCTACAATGAGCAGTTCTTC.

This rearrangement joins TRBV7-9 to TRBJ1-2, with 9 bases aligning to TRBD1. From germline, CDR1 is SEHNR and CDR2 FQNEAQ (reference sequence). The CDR3 sequence is 15 residues long. With 5 bases clipped from V and 4 bases from J, the junction kept 8 bases outside the gene matches. In DNA form, the CDR3 reads TGTGCCAGCAGCCCAGCGGACAGGGGCCTCTATGGCTACACCTTC. Residues: CASSPADRGLYGYTF. Based on the CDR3 plus reference TRBV7-9 and TRBJ1-2, the full variable domain is DTGVSQNPRHKITKRGQNVTFRCDPISEHNRLYWYRQTLGQGPEFLTYFQNEAQLEKSRLLSDRFSAERPKGSFSTLEIQRTEQGDSAMYLCASSPADRGLYGYTFGSGTRLTVV.

This clone was seen many times. The chain recombines TRBV28 with TRBJ1-1; D ambiguous. Germline V gives CDR1 MDHEN, CDR2 SYDVKM. Trimming shortened V by 10 bases and J by 0 bases, and 9 bases separated the two germline ends. There are 12 residues in the CDR3. The CDR3 here is CATTELNTEAFF. The DNA for the CDR3 is TGTGCCACCACAGAACTGAACACTGAAGCTTTCTTT.

A single count supports this clone. This rearrangement joins TRBV9 to TRBJ2-5; 11 nucleotides agree with TRBD2. Trimming cost V 0 bases and J 3 bases; bases outside gene matches: 4. CDR1 SGDLS and CDR2 YYNGEE come from the germline V gene. This CDR3 comprises 16 residues. CDR3 protein: CASSVAALAGEETQYF. In DNA, the CDR3 is TGTGCCAGCAGCGTAGCCGCACTAGCGGGAGAAGAGACCCAGTACTTC.

Of note for this clone: Compared with germline, one end of the junction differs, possibly owing to a read error. The chain employs TRBV7-7 and TRBJ2-5; D is perhaps TRBD2 (6 bases). Germline V gene lookup returns CDR1 SSHAT and CDR2 FNYEAQ (reference sequence). The CDR3 has 15 amino acids. CDR3 DNA: TGTGCTAGCAGCTTAGGTTCAGGGACTGTAGAGACCCAGTACTTC. Residues: CASSLGSGTVETQYF.

The chain combines TRBV20-1 with TRBJ1-2, with D possibly TRBD1 on 5 matching bases. The V gene lost 3 bases and the J gene lost 2 bases, with 13 bases spanning the gap. This CDR3 region has 14 residues. Germline values: CDR1 DFQATT, CDR2 SNEGSKA (reference sequence). CDR3 coding DNA: TGCAGTGCTAGTGAGGGGAGGGCAAACTATGGCTACACCTTC. It is translated as CSASEGRANYGYTF.

This chain links TRBV30 with TRBJ1-2, with a possible D match to TRBD1 (5 bases). CDR1 is GTSNPN and CDR2 is SVGIG in the germline V gene (reference sequence). Trimming left V 3 bases short and J 4 bases short, with 15 bases between. This CDR3 has 14 residues. This CDR3 reads CAWRRETVVYGYTF. The CDR3 bases are TGTGCCTGGAGAAGAGAGACAGTGGTCTATGGCTACACCTTC.

V is TRBV9 and J is TRBJ2-7; no firm D call. Trimming stripped 3 bases from V and 0 bases from J, with 10 bases between. CDR1 is SGDLS and CDR2 is YYNGEE in the germline V gene. CDR3 size: 14 residues. The CDR3 is CASSARLYSYEQYF. The CDR3, as DNA: TGTGCCAGCAGCGCACGGTTATACTCCTACGAGCAGTACTTC.

The chain couples TRBV4-1 to TRBJ2-7; 8 bases are shared with TRBD2. The trim removed 4 bases at V and 3 bases at J, leaving 8 bases unmatched. Germline assignment: CDR1 MGHRA and CDR2 YSYEKL. The CDR3 sequence is 15 residues long. The CDR3 DNA follows: TGCGCCAGCAGCCGAAGCAGCGGGAGCGGCTACGAGCAGTACTTC. Translated, it gives CASSRSSGSGYEQYF.

This chain links TRBV5-1 with TRBJ1-4; D is possibly TRBD1 (6 bases). V gave up 0 bases and J gave up 2 bases, with 8 bases separating them. Germline assignment: CDR1 SGHRS and CDR2 YFSETQ. The length of the CDR3 is 15 residues. CDR3 sequence (DNA): TGCGCCAGCAGCTTGGCAGGGGATACTAATGAAAAACTGTTTTTT. It codes for CASSLAGDTNEKLFF.

Only one count was recorded for this clone. J is TRBJ1-2 and V is TRBV6-5, with 7 nucleotides matching TRBD1. This CDR3 contains 12 residues. Per germline, CDR1 MNHEY and CDR2 SVGAGI. V dropped 6 bases and J dropped 3; count of bases not matched to a gene: 1. CDR3 protein: CASRGTDYGYTF. The CDR3 nucleotides are TGTGCCAGCAGGGGGACAGACTATGGCTACACCTTC.

This chain links TRBV6-4 with TRBJ2-1; TRBD2 matches 12 bases. The germline V gene has CDR1 MRHNA and CDR2 SNTAGT. V gave up 4 bases and J gave up 8 bases; unmatched junction bases: 6. The CDR3 contains 15 residues. The CDR3 protein is CASSGLAGEGYEQFF. As DNA, the CDR3 is TGTGCCAGCAGTGGACTAGCGGGAGAGGGGTATGAGCAGTTCTTC.

The V and J genes are TRBV6-5 and TRBJ2-5; 9 bases match TRBD2. Germline V gene data show CDR1 as MNHEY and CDR2 as SVGAGI. CDR3 length: 15 residues. The V and J ends lost 8 bases and 2 bases, in that order; junction bases with no gene match: 9. CDR3 nucleotides: TGTGCCAGCGGGGTCGGAGCGGGAGGTCAAGAGACCCAGTACTTC. Its protein is CASGVGAGGQETQYF.

The V call is TRBV6-7, the J call TRBJ1-4, with a possible D match to TRBD1 (5 bases). TRBV6-7 is an ORF, and what it does is uncertain. Trimming took off 1 base at V and 0 bases at J, with 18 bases between the two ends. CDR3 size: 19 residues. DNA of the CDR3: TGTGCCAGCAGTTACTTTTCCCAGGGTGGGGATGCAACTAATGAAAAACTGTTTTTT. This sequence encodes CASSYFSQGGDATNEKLFF.

The chain has TRBV28 and TRBJ1-1, with D maybe TRBD1 (5 bases). V was cut by 7 bases and J by 5 bases, with 20 bases left in between. The germline CDR1 and CDR2 sequences are MDHEN and SYDVKM. The CDR3 covers 15 residues. CDR3 sequence reads: CASTLYFQGGTEAFF. The CDR3 DNA is TGTGCCAGCACCCTCTATTTTCAGGGAGGTACTGAAGCTTTCTTT.

On this clone itself: A read error may account for a junction end that differs from germline. V usage is TRBV18 and J usage is TRBJ1-2, with 7 bases lining up with TRBD1. The CDR3 sequence is 13 residues long. The V gene's germline CDR1 is KGHSH and CDR2 LQKENI. Here the CDR3 reads CASSPFLTGDLDF. The DNA for the CDR3 is TGTGCCAGCTCACCATTCCTCACAGGGGATTTGGACTTC.

The CDR3 DNA follows: TGTGCCAGCAGCCTGGCACAGGCCGGGGAGCTGTTTTTT. Its protein product is CASSLAQAGELFF. V gene TRBV7-9 combines with J gene TRBJ2-2, with D possibly TRBD1 on 5 matching bases. The CDR3 has 13 residues. Germline V gene data show CDR1 as SEHNR and CDR2 as FQNEAQ (reference sequence). Trimming removed 5 bases at V and 6 bases at J, with 10 bases between.

The chain joins TRBV28 to TRBJ2-7, with D tentatively TRBD1 (6 bases). The CDR3 extends over 14 amino acids. Germline V gene sequence: CDR1 MDHEN, CDR2 SYDVKM. Deletions cut 8 bases from V and 4 bases from J, with 18 bases between. CDR3 loop: CASCHLDSYYEQYF. In DNA, the CDR3 is TGTGCCAGCTGCCATTTGGACAGTTATTACGAGCAGTACTTC.

This sequence joins TRBV5-1 and TRBJ1-4, with D hard to call. Germline CDR1 and CDR2: SGHRS and YFSETQ. This CDR3 comprises 16 residues. Trimming cost V 0 bases and J 0 bases, with 9 bases left between them. CDR3: CASSLDIGATNEKLFF. CDR3 coding DNA: TGCGCCAGCAGCTTGGATATAGGAGCAACTAATGAAAAACTGTTTTTT.